What follows are 9 T cell receptor beta chains derived from one specimen sequenced in a study of blood T cells in healthy people across ages. Combining a sample-barcoded 5' primer with a J-beta primer mix, a second PCR ran for 7 to 11 cycles. TCRdb passed the 5' RACE reads through MiXCR, listing each CDR3 protein once. The sample lists 550,000 to 750,000 distinct CDR3 sequences; roughly 21% were seen once. Sequenced material: blood. The receptors derive from a man aged 70-80 years in good health.

This clonotype has just a few counts. CDR3 in DNA: TGCAGTGCTAGAGGGACTAGCCCTTTTGGCGCAGATACGCAGTATTTT. Translating gives CSARGTSPFGADTQYF. The rearrangement links TRBV20-1 to TRBJ2-3; 8 bases line up with TRBD2. Germline CDR1 and CDR2: DFQATT and SNEGSKA (reference sequence). The CDR3 is 16 amino acids. V shed 1 base and J 4 bases; nucleotides not matched to a gene: 10.

The chain carries TRBV3-1 and TRBJ2-5; D is possibly TRBD1 or TRBD2 (5 bases each). The better agreement between TRBJ2-7 and the DNA end casts doubt on the J call. The CDR3 has 16 residues. Germline V gives CDR1 LGHDT, CDR2 YNNKEL (reference sequence). CDR3 sequence reads: CASSQDRGTGTYEQYF. For the CDR3, the DNA is TGTGCCAGCAGCCAAGACCGGGGCACTGGGACCTACGAGCAGTACTTC.

This clonotype has only a few counts. The rearrangement links TRBV12-3 or TRBV12-4 to TRBJ2-5, with a possible D match to TRBD2 (6 bases). Matching the DNA end better, TRBJ2-1 makes the J call doubtful. CDR3 length: 14 amino acids. The CDR3 region has the DNA TGTGCCAGCAGTCCCCAGGCGGGACTCAATGAGCAGTTCTTC. This translates into CASSPQAGLNEQFF.

In its sample, this clonotype was seen once. The genes are TRBV20-1 and TRBJ2-2; D is perhaps TRBD1 or TRBD2 (5 bases each). The V and J ends lost 0 bases and 6 bases respectively, with 8 bases between them. CDR1 and CDR2 from the germline V gene are DFQATT and SNEGSKA (reference sequence). This CDR3 is 13 amino acids long. CDR3 bases: TGCAGTGCTAGAGATATGGGACCCGGGGAGCTGTTTTTT. Amino acids: CSARDMGPGELFF.

A word on this clonotype: The junction shows a germline mismatch at one end, possibly a read error. The chain uses TRBV20-1 and TRBJ2-7; D unclear. The CDR3 length is 12 residues. Germline V gene sequence: CDR1 DFQATT, CDR2 SNEGSKA (reference sequence). The CDR3, as DNA: TGCAGTGCTAGCCCCAGCCGCTACGAGAAGTACTTC. It encodes CSASPSRYEKYF.

V usage is TRBV20-1 and J usage is TRBJ1-2, with TRBD1 as a possible D gene (6 bases). The V gene lost 1 base and the J gene lost 1 base, with 7 bases spanning the gap. Germline loops: CDR1 DFQATT, CDR2 SNEGSKA (reference sequence). The CDR3 is 13 residues long. CDR3 sequence (DNA): TGCAGTGCTAGAGGGGACAATAACTATGGCTACACCTTC. This translates into CSARGDNNYGYTF.

Ten or more counts support this clonotype. This chain uses TRBV7-2 with TRBJ2-1, with 8 bases aligning to TRBD2. The CDR3 spans 14 residues. V dropped 5 bases and J dropped 7; count of bases not matched to a gene: 7. Germline V lookup: CDR1 SGHTA, CDR2 FQGNSA. The CDR3, as DNA: TGTGCCAGCAGCCCTACTAGCGGCAGGAATGAGCAGTTCTTC. It specifies CASSPTSGRNEQFF.

V gene TRBV25-1 combines with J gene TRBJ2-1; D not certain. CDR1 is MGHDK and CDR2 is SYGVNS in the germline V gene. This CDR3 is 14 amino acids long. V lost 4 bases to trimming and J lost 7 bases, with 14 bases between them. Here the CDR3 reads CASSGIGSLNEQFF. DNA of the CDR3: TGTGCCAGCAGTGGGATAGGAAGCCTAAATGAGCAGTTCTTC.

The J gene is TRBJ1-2, the V gene TRBV12-3 or TRBV12-4, with 7 bases aligning to TRBD1. The CDR3 is 14 residues long. Losses at the gene ends were 3 bases for V and 2 bases for J; bases not matched to a gene: 3. CDR3 nucleotide sequence: TGTGCCAGCAGTTTTGGGACAGAAAACTATGGCTACACCTTC. This gives the protein CASSFGTENYGYTF.